One sample yielded the 13 T cell receptor beta chains listed below, sequenced in a study of T-cell memory formation after mild COVID-19. TCRdb used MiXCR to reprocess the 5' RACE reads, holding one entry per CDR3 protein. This sample yields about 410,000 distinct CDR3 sequences, of which about a sixth are seen a single time; under 25% belongs to the top ten. Sequenced input: PBMCs or a T cell subset sorted from them (not recorded which). These receptors all come from a man aged 18 to 29 who had mild COVID-19 (a few samples of this study predate the infection). Cell type and time point are not known.

This clonotype has more than one count but fewer than ten. The rearrangement joins TRBV5-1 to TRBJ2-6, with 7 bases fitting TRBD2. The J segment lost 0 bases and the V segment lost 7 bases, leaving 4 bases of the junction unmatched. The CDR3 contains 15 residues. Per germline, CDR1 SGHRS and CDR2 YFSETQ. CDR3 region: CASRRGSSGANVLTF. For the CDR3, the DNA is TGCGCCAGCCGGCGCGGGAGCTCTGGGGCCAACGTCCTGACTTTC.

The chain has TRBV5-1 and TRBJ2-7; TRBD1 matches 8 bases. V lost 1 base, J lost 1 base, and 1 base stayed unmatched. The CDR3 runs to 14 residues. The germline V gene has CDR1 SGHRS and CDR2 YFSETQ. In DNA form, the CDR3 reads TGCGCCAGCAGCTTGTGGACAGGGTCCTACGAGCAGTACTTC. Protein: CASSLWTGSYEQYF.

The genes are TRBV5-4 and TRBJ1-1; tentative D call: TRBD1 (5 bases). The germline V gene has CDR1 SGHNT and CDR2 YYREEE (reference sequence). V was clipped by 5 bases and J by 0 bases, with 14 bases between them. The CDR3 extends over 15 amino acids. The CDR3 sequence is CASREAGRMNTEAFF. The CDR3 bases are TGTGCCAGCAGGGAGGCAGGGAGGATGAACACTGAAGCTTTCTTT.

Ten or more counts support this clonotype. The chain carries TRBV4-3 and TRBJ1-1, with 9 bases lining up with TRBD1. The CDR3 sequence is 23 residues long. From germline, CDR1 is LGHNA and CDR2 YSLEER. V dropped 3 bases and J dropped 0; count of bases not matched to a gene: 26. The DNA of the CDR3 is TGCGCCAGCAGCCAGATCGGGACAGGGTCCCCGGATCGGGGCTCTCGGATGAACACTGAAGCTTTCTTT. Translation: CASSQIGTGSPDRGSRMNTEAFF.

The chain carries TRBV4-2 and TRBJ2-5; 9 bases are a match to TRBD2. Germline-derived CDR1 and CDR2 are LGHNA and YNFKEQ. CDR3 length equals 15 residues. Trimming removed 0 bases from V and 4 bases from J; junction bases left unmatched: 3. Written as DNA, the CDR3 is TGTGCCAGCAGCCAAGACCGACTAGCGGCAGAGACCCAGTACTTC. Amino acid sequence: CASSQDRLAAETQYF.

The chain couples TRBV4-2 to TRBJ2-5, with D perhaps TRBD2 (5 bases). Germline CDR1 LGHNA, CDR2 YNFKEQ. The CDR3 sequence is 14 residues long. With 3 bases removed from V and 5 bases from J, the gap between germline ends came to 13 bases. The CDR3 sequence: CASSQIGSGETQYF. CDR3 bases: TGTGCCAGCAGCCAGATCGGATCGGGGGAGACCCAGTACTTC.

The rearrangement uses TRBV5-6 and TRBJ2-1; 7 nucleotides align to TRBD2. Germline lookup yields CDR1 SGHDT and CDR2 YYEEEE. The ends lost 5 bases at V and 0 bases at J; junction bases unmatched: 8. CDR3 length: 16 residues. CDR3 amino acids: CASRDIRGDSYNEQFF. DNA for the CDR3: TGTGCCAGCAGGGATATCCGGGGGGACTCCTACAATGAGCAGTTCTTC.

The table lists this clonotype with a few counts. The chain employs TRBV7-9 and TRBJ2-1, with D hard to call. Germline CDR1 SEHNR, CDR2 FQNEAQ (reference sequence). The V end lost 4 bases, the J end lost 8 bases, and 9 bases lay between the germline ends. The CDR3 sequence is 12 residues long. The CDR3 sequence is CASSYSPYEQFF. Here the CDR3 DNA reads TGTGCCAGCAGCTACTCACCCTATGAGCAGTTCTTC. The full variable domain, rest sourced from reference TRBV7-9 and TRBJ2-1, is DTGVSQNPRHKITKRGQNVTFRCDPISEHNRLYWYRQTLGQGPEFLTYFQNEAQLEKSRLLSDRFSAERPKGSFSTLEIQRTEQGDSAMYLCASSYSPYEQFFGPGTRLTVL.

The chain recombines TRBV20-1 with TRBJ2-3; D perhaps matches TRBD1 (5 bases). Germline loops: CDR1 DFQATT, CDR2 SNEGSKA (reference sequence). Trimming shortened V by 1 base and J by 8 bases, and 19 bases separated the two germline ends. The CDR3 is 15 residues long. CDR3 in amino acids: CSARATGITDATQYF. CDR3 nucleotide sequence: TGCAGTGCTAGAGCCACAGGAATCACAGATGCTACGCAGTATTTT.

CDR3 region: CASNKSPGQGDPDTQYF. The CDR3 DNA reads as TGTGCCAGCAACAAATCACCGGGACAGGGAGATCCAGATACGCAGTATTTT. The chain has TRBV6-5 and TRBJ2-3; TRBD1 matches 9 bases. CDR1 is MNHEY, CDR2 SVGAGI, per germline. The ends lost 7 bases at V and 4 bases at J; junction bases unmatched: 15. CDR3 length: 17 amino acids.

The gene calls are TRBV7-9 and TRBJ2-1, with 8 nucleotides matching TRBD1. With 5 bases clipped from V and 12 bases from J, the junction kept 15 bases outside the gene matches. CDR3 length: 15 residues. Germline V gene sequence: CDR1 SEHNR, CDR2 FQNEAQ (reference sequence). The CDR3 is CASSTSTGADFSQFF. CDR3 in DNA: TGTGCCAGCAGCACCTCGACAGGGGCGGATTTTTCGCAGTTCTTC. Complete variable domain (other parts from reference TRBV7-9 and TRBJ2-1): DTGVSQNPRHKITKRGQNVTFRCDPISEHNRLYWYRQTLGQGPEFLTYFQNEAQLEKSRLLSDRFSAERPKGSFSTLEIQRTEQGDSAMYLCASSTSTGADFSQFFGPGTRLTVL.

V usage is TRBV7-9 and J usage is TRBJ1-1; D perhaps matches TRBD1 (5 bases). V gave up 1 base and J gave up 3 bases, with 9 bases separating them. The germline gives CDR1 SEHNR, CDR2 FQNEAQ (reference sequence). The CDR3 is 14 residues long. The CDR3 DNA reads TGTGCCAGCAGCTTAGTGATGGGGGACACTGAAGCTTTCTTT. Protein sequence: CASSLVMGDTEAFF.

This clonotype came up once. The V gene is TRBV7-9, the J gene TRBJ1-3; unclear D gene. The CDR3 sequence is 13 residues long. Germline V gene data show CDR1 as SEHNR and CDR2 as FQNEAQ (reference sequence). Trimming pared 6 bases from V and 2 bases from J, leaving 8 bases between. The CDR3 region is CASRGLTGNTIYF. Written as DNA, the CDR3 is TGTGCCAGCAGGGGCTTAACTGGAAACACCATATATTTT.